The clone carrying this T cell receptor beta chain came up once. The antigen is undetermined. The CDR3 is made up of 13 amino acids. CDR1 is MGHRA and CDR2 is YSYEKL in the germline V gene. The V end lost 4 bases, the J end lost 8 bases, and 13 bases lay between the germline ends. Documented time point: week 23, last vaccination. Each dose of the vaccine consisted of 300 ug of mutant IDH1 20-mer peptide, with topical imiquimod. Patients carried new grade 3 or 4 IDH1-mutant astrocytomas lacking nuclear ATRX. This record belongs to a study of a mutant IDH1 vaccine in newly diagnosed glioma. As for the study in general: Patients received eight vaccinations in weeks 1, 3, 5, 7, 11, 15, 19, 23. Among treated patients, 62.5% were male and around 40% female, and mean age was roughly 40 years. Former treatment meant radiotherapy, temozolomide, or both; the majority had gotten both.

Assay used: immunoSEQ multiplex PCR; TCRdb lists only in-frame clones, some missing. Of approximately 45,000 clones in the sample, roughly 90% were seen once. The material was PBMCs, obtained from a glioma patient whose treatment included an IDH1 peptide vaccine. The clonotype originates from a man aged 50 to 59 with glioma. The V call is TRBV4-1, the J call TRBJ2-3; D not certain. The DNA of the CDR3 is TGCGCCAGCAGCCCAAACTCGGCTCCTACGCAGTATTTT. Translation gives CASSPNSAPTQYF.